Following are 8 T cell receptor beta chains from one sample sequenced in a study of blood T cell repertoires in COVID-19. Generated by immunoSEQ multiplex PCR, the TCRdb table keeps only in-frame clones and is missing some. The sample records 180,000 or so clones, 65% to 90% being singletons. Sequenced: peripheral blood. These receptors originate from a man aged 55-75 years with acute or convalescent COVID-19.

The rearrangement links TRBV27 to TRBJ1-2; possibly TRBD1 for D (6 bases). Between the trimmed V and J ends, which lost 2 bases and 8 bases, there was a span of 18 bases. This CDR3 contains 15 residues. The germline V gene encodes CDR1 MNHEY and CDR2 SMNVEV (reference sequence). This CDR3 is CASSLRVRGAEGYTF. For the CDR3, the DNA is TGTGCCAGCAGTTTACGGGTCCGGGGGGCGGAAGGCTACACCTTC.

A remark on this clone: Other DNA sequences in the sample encode the same CDR3. The chain couples TRBV18 to TRBJ2-7; 7 bases fit TRBD1. CDR3 length: 14 residues. From germline, CDR1 is KGHSH and CDR2 LQKENI. The trim removed 3 bases at V and 2 bases at J, leaving 4 bases unmatched. DNA of the CDR3: TGTGCCAGCTCACCGCGACAGGGCACCTACGAGCAGTACTTC. Amino acid sequence: CASSPRQGTYEQYF.

V gene TRBV27 combines with J gene TRBJ2-2; 10 bases fit TRBD1. V lost 8 bases, J lost 7 bases, and 7 bases stayed unmatched. The CDR3 is 14 amino acids. The germline V gene has CDR1 MNHEY and CDR2 SMNVEV (reference sequence). Here the CDR3 DNA reads TGTGCCAGCTCCGACAGGGGGCCAGTCGGGGAGCTGTTTTTT. Amino acid sequence: CASSDRGPVGELFF.

Turning to this clone: Other DNA sequences in this sample translate to the same CDR3. CDR3 residues: CASSRTGGATYEQYF. CDR3 sequence (DNA): TGTGCCAGCAGTCGGACAGGGGGCGCAACATACGAGCAGTACTTC. The V call is TRBV28, the J call TRBJ2-7, with TRBD1 matching over 11 bases. This CDR3 region has 15 residues. Germline V gene sequence: CDR1 MDHEN, CDR2 SYDVKM. The junction had 7 bases not matched to a gene; V was cut back by 5 bases and J by 4 bases. Together with reference TRBV28 and TRBJ2-7, the CDR3 gives the full variable domain: DVKVTQSSRYLVKRTGEKVFLECVQDMDHENMFWYRQDPGLGLRLIYFSYDVKMKEKGDIPEGYSVSREKKERFSLILESASTNQTSMYLCASSRTGGATYEQYFGPGTRLTVT.

This rearrangement joins TRBV5-4 to TRBJ1-2, with TRBD1 matching 11 bases. Germline lookup yields CDR1 SGHNT and CDR2 YYREEE (reference sequence). V was pared by 4 bases and J by 9 bases, with 8 bases of the junction left unmatched. This CDR3 contains 14 residues. CDR3 residues: CASSMEGTGGRYTF. As DNA, the CDR3 is TGTGCCAGCAGCATGGAAGGGACAGGGGGACGCTACACCTTC.

V usage is TRBV3-1 (or the pseudogene TRBV3-2) and J usage is TRBJ1-1; TRBD1 matches 8 bases. This CDR3 comprises 15 residues. V was clipped by 4 bases and J by 6 bases; unmatched bases: 10. Germline CDR1 reads LGHDT; CDR2 reads YNNKEL (reference sequence). The CDR3 bases are TGTGCCAGCAGCCCGAGGACAGGGAGGTTAGCTGAAGCTTTCTTT. Translation gives CASSPRTGRLAEAFF.

The chain employs TRBV10-3 and TRBJ2-7, with D possibly being TRBD2 (5 bases). CDR3 length equals 13 residues. Trimming cost V 4 bases and J 3 bases, with 10 bases left between them. Germline V gene data show CDR1 as ENHRY and CDR2 as SYGVKD. The CDR3 is CAISVGDYYEQYF. For the CDR3, the DNA is TGTGCCATCAGTGTCGGGGATTACTACGAGCAGTACTTC.

The V and J genes are TRBV15 and TRBJ2-1, with D tentatively TRBD2 (5 bases). Germline loops: CDR1 LNHNV, CDR2 YYDKDF (reference sequence). The CDR3 is 13 residues long. V lost 3 bases to trimming and J lost 10 bases, with 13 bases between them. CDR3 nucleotides: TGTGCCACCAGCAGCGAAGAGGGTGGCGAGCAGTTCTTC. Translating it yields CATSSEEGGEQFF.